The 26 T cell receptor beta chains reported below all come from one sample, sequenced in a study of blood T cell repertoires in COVID-19. Assay: immunoSEQ multiplex PCR; the TCRdb copy retains only in-frame clones and omits some. The table has almost 70,000 clones, around 88% seen once. Sequencing was done on a sample of peripheral blood. Receptors originate from a woman aged 70-85 years with acute or convalescent COVID-19.

The CDR3 nucleotides read TGTGCCAGCTGGTCAGGGGTTGGAAACACCATATATTTT. Its protein is CASWSGVGNTIYF. The gene calls are TRBV28 and TRBJ1-3; D may be TRBD1 (6 bases). V lost 8 bases and J lost 3, with 11 bases in between. This CDR3 region has 13 residues. CDR1 is MDHEN, CDR2 SYDVKM, per germline.

The gene calls are TRBV3-1 (or the pseudogene TRBV3-2) and TRBJ2-1, with D unclear. Germline V gene lookup returns CDR1 LGHDT and CDR2 YNNKEL (reference sequence). The V gene lost 3 bases and the J gene lost 0 bases, with 12 bases spanning the gap. CDR3 length: 16 amino acids. The CDR3 here is CASSQYAYSSYNEQFF. The CDR3 DNA reads as TGTGCCAGCAGCCAGTATGCTTACAGCTCCTACAATGAGCAGTTCTTC.

The DNA of the CDR3 is TGCAGCGTGCCAAAGGTCGGGACATCGCCGAACTATGGCTACACCTTC. Translation: CSVPKVGTSPNYGYTF. J is TRBJ1-2 and V is TRBV29-1, with a tentative D call TRBD1 (6 bases). From germline, CDR1 is SQVTM and CDR2 ANQGSEA. V lost 6 bases and J lost 2, with 22 bases in between. This CDR3 has 16 amino acids.

This clone was seen a single time. The chain couples TRBV9 to TRBJ1-2; 9 nucleotides match TRBD1. Germline V lookup: CDR1 SGDLS, CDR2 YYNGEE. The CDR3 runs 13 residues. The V segment lost 4 bases and the J segment 8 bases; nucleotides outside the gene matches: 6. The CDR3 is CASSRRDRVGYTF. The CDR3 nucleotides are TGTGCCAGCAGCCGCCGGGACAGGGTCGGCTACACCTTC. Complete variable domain (other parts from reference TRBV9 and TRBJ1-2): DSGVTQTPKHLITATGQRVTLRCSPRSGDLSVYWYQQSLDQGLQFLIQYYNGEERAKGNILERFSAQQFPDLHSELNLSSLELGDSALYFCASSRRDRVGYTFGSGTRLTVV.

The gene calls are TRBV7-9 and TRBJ2-3; D may be TRBD1 (6 bases). V lost 7 bases to trimming and J lost 1 base, with 15 bases between them. Germline loops: CDR1 SEHNR, CDR2 FQNEAQ (reference sequence). The CDR3 is 15 amino acids. The CDR3 coding sequence is TGTGCCAGCACCAGTGGGACATCTGGCACAGATACGCAGTATTTT. This codes for CASTSGTSGTDTQYF.

The gene calls are TRBV13 and TRBJ2-3; TRBD2 aligns across 7 bases. Trimming cost V 5 bases and J 4 bases; bases outside gene matches: 6. The CDR3 is 14 residues long. The germline gives CDR1 PRHDT, CDR2 FYEKMQ (reference sequence). The CDR3 sequence: CASSRRGRPDTQYF. CDR3 in DNA: TGTGCCAGCAGCCGCCGCGGGAGACCAGATACGCAGTATTTT.

The V and J genes are TRBV27 and TRBJ1-2, with TRBD1 matching 9 bases. The ends lost 5 bases at V and 5 bases at J; junction bases unmatched: 9. CDR3 length: 15 residues. From germline, CDR1 is MNHEY and CDR2 SMNVEV (reference sequence). CDR3 nucleotide sequence: TGTGCCAGCAGTCCACTTGGGACAGGGAATTATGGCTACACCTTC. This gives the protein CASSPLGTGNYGYTF.

The gene calls are TRBV4-1 and TRBJ1-2; 8 bases map to TRBD1. The V and J ends lost 1 base and 3 bases, in that order; junction bases with no gene match: 4. The CDR3 runs to 15 residues. The germline CDR1 and CDR2 sequences are MGHRA and YSYEKL. For the CDR3, the DNA is TGCGCCAGCAGCCAAGGAATGGACAGGGACTATGGCTACACCTTC. Its protein product is CASSQGMDRDYGYTF.

This CDR3 is CASSLGSGLSYEQYF. The CDR3 coding sequence is TGTGCCAGCAGTTTAGGGTCAGGCCTCTCCTACGAGCAGTACTTC. The V gene is TRBV27, the J gene TRBJ2-7; no firm D call. The germline V gene encodes CDR1 MNHEY and CDR2 SMNVEV (reference sequence). Trimming took off 2 bases at V and 0 bases at J, with 11 bases between the two ends. This CDR3 has 15 residues.

CDR3 amino acids: CASSIQTGPNEQFF. CDR3 bases: TGTGCCAGTAGTATCCAGACAGGGCCCAATGAGCAGTTCTTC. The J gene is TRBJ2-1, the V gene TRBV19; 7 bases agree with TRBD1. The CDR3 length is 14 residues. The V segment lost 3 bases and the J segment 6 bases; nucleotides outside the gene matches: 5. Germline assignment: CDR1 LNHDA and CDR2 SQIVND (reference sequence).

The chain employs TRBV27 and TRBJ1-1; D uncertain. Trimming cost V 1 base and J 3 bases, with 6 bases left between them. Looked up from germline, CDR1 is MNHEY and CDR2 is SMNVEV (reference sequence). This CDR3 has 13 amino acids. The CDR3, as DNA: TGTGCCAGCAGTTTATTGGCCGACACTGAAGCTTTCTTT. It is translated as CASSLLADTEAFF.

The rearrangement joins TRBV30 to TRBJ1-4; D is possibly TRBD1 (5 bases). The V end lost 0 bases, the J end lost 8 bases, and 10 bases lay between the germline ends. CDR1 is GTSNPN, CDR2 SVGIG, per germline (reference sequence). This CDR3 is built from 13 residues. The chain's CDR3 is CAWSVGGTEKLFF. The CDR3 DNA sequence: TGTGCCTGGAGTGTAGGAGGGACCGAAAAACTGTTTTTT.

The chain carries TRBV2 and TRBJ1-5, with a tentative D call TRBD1 (5 bases). Germline V gene sequence: CDR1 SNHLY, CDR2 FYNNEI. The germline V and J ends were trimmed by 8 bases and 4 bases, with 6 bases remaining between them. This CDR3 comprises 11 residues. The CDR3 DNA follows: TGTGCCAGCGGGGCGAATCAGCCCCAGCATTTT. It is translated as CASGANQPQHF.

The chain links TRBV2 to TRBJ1-2; TRBD1 aligns across 9 bases. This CDR3 region has 13 residues. J gave up 8 bases and V 4 bases, and 5 bases lay outside the gene matches. Looked up from germline, CDR1 is SNHLY and CDR2 is FYNNEI. CDR3 DNA sequence: TGTGCCAGCAGTGGGACAGGGGCAGGCGGCTACACCTTC. Translated, it gives CASSGTGAGGYTF.

In this sample, this clone turned up a few times. This chain uses TRBV27 with TRBJ1-2; D may be TRBD1 (6 bases). Trimming cost V 6 bases and J 10 bases, with 24 bases left between them. Per the germline V gene, CDR1 is MNHEY and CDR2 is SMNVEV (reference sequence). This CDR3 region has 15 residues. This CDR3 is CASRIQGRDSGPYTF. CDR3 in DNA: TGTGCCAGCAGAATCCAGGGGAGGGACTCAGGGCCCTACACCTTC.

This rearrangement joins TRBV7-9 to TRBJ2-2; D gene unclear. Per the germline V gene, CDR1 is SEHNR and CDR2 is FQNEAQ (reference sequence). The CDR3 sequence is 13 residues long. V lost 5 bases to trimming and J lost 5 bases, with 9 bases between them. CDR3 in amino acids: CASSHSTTGELFF. As DNA, the CDR3 is TGTGCCAGCAGCCACAGTACGACCGGGGAGCTGTTTTTT. Combining the CDR3 with reference TRBV7-9 and TRBJ2-2 gives the whole variable domain DTGVSQNPRHKITKRGQNVTFRCDPISEHNRLYWYRQTLGQGPEFLTYFQNEAQLEKSRLLSDRFSAERPKGSFSTLEIQRTEQGDSAMYLCASSHSTTGELFFGEGSRLTVL.

V gene TRBV19 combines with J gene TRBJ1-6, with 8 nucleotides matching TRBD1. This CDR3 has 14 amino acids. Germline V gene data show CDR1 as LNHDA and CDR2 as SQIVND (reference sequence). The V and J ends lost 7 bases and 6 bases, in that order; junction bases with no gene match: 5. CDR3 sequence reads: CASKVDRGNSPLHF. Here the CDR3 DNA reads TGTGCCAGTAAGGTCGACAGGGGTAATTCACCCCTCCACTTT.

CDR3 loop: CAWSATGQYQPQHF. The CDR3 DNA sequence: TGTGCCTGGAGTGCGACAGGCCAATATCAGCCCCAGCATTTT. The V call is TRBV30, the J call TRBJ1-5; possibly TRBD1 for D (6 bases). This CDR3 region has 14 residues. V lost 1 base to trimming and J lost 5 bases, with 12 bases between them. The V gene's germline CDR1 is GTSNPN and CDR2 SVGIG (reference sequence).

The chain uses TRBV27 and TRBJ2-7, with no clear D. This CDR3 is built from 11 residues. Germline-derived CDR1 and CDR2 are MNHEY and SMNVEV (reference sequence). Trimming took 6 bases from V and 4 from J, leaving 7 bases between them. The CDR3 is CASRSPYEQYF. As DNA, the CDR3 is TGTGCCAGCAGATCCCCGTACGAGCAGTACTTC.

The chain employs TRBV9 and TRBJ2-7; 9 bases line up with TRBD2. The ends lost 3 bases at V and 5 bases at J; junction bases unmatched: 3. CDR3 length equals 13 residues. Germline V gene data show CDR1 as SGDLS and CDR2 as YYNGEE. CDR3 nucleotide sequence: TGTGCCAGCAGCGGCGGGGGGGGCGACGAGCAGTACTTC. It translates to CASSGGGGDEQYF.

The chain couples TRBV28 to TRBJ2-3; 9 nucleotides match TRBD1. This CDR3 has 14 residues. CDR1 and CDR2 (germline): MDHEN, SYDVKM. The trim removed 4 bases at V and 4 bases at J, leaving 3 bases unmatched. The chain's CDR3 is CASSSRTGADTQYF. The CDR3 coding sequence is TGTGCCAGCAGTTCCCGGACAGGGGCAGATACGCAGTATTTT.

The chain carries TRBV6-5 and TRBJ1-1; no clear D gene. CDR1 MNHEY and CDR2 SVGAGI come from the germline V gene. This CDR3 is 11 amino acids long. V was clipped by 6 bases and J by 3 bases, with 5 bases between them. CDR3 sequence: CASSRDTEAFF. CDR3 sequence (DNA): TGTGCCAGCAGCCGGGACACTGAAGCTTTCTTT.

The V and J genes are TRBV6-1 and TRBJ1-2; D remains unclear. Germline CDR1 MNHNS, CDR2 SASEGT. The CDR3 totals 12 residues. Trimming removed 3 bases from V and 6 bases from J, with 8 bases in between. CDR3 DNA: TGTGCCAGCAGTGAGTGGCCCCATGGCTACACCTTC. This sequence encodes CASSEWPHGYTF.

The chain links TRBV30 to TRBJ1-3; possible D gene TRBD1, 6 bases. Germline V CDR1 and CDR2: GTSNPN, SVGIG (reference sequence). The CDR3 loop spans 16 amino acids. Trimming shortened V by 3 bases and J by 4 bases, and 19 bases separated the two germline ends. The CDR3 loop is CAWSRLGGLIGNTIYF. In nucleotides, the CDR3 is TGTGCCTGGAGCCGACTGGGGGGGCTGATAGGAAACACCATATATTTT.

V is TRBV6-5 and J is TRBJ1-1, with a weak D call TRBD1 (6 bases). The CDR3 spans 16 residues. Germline loops: CDR1 MNHEY, CDR2 SVGAGI. Trimming cost V 4 bases and J 0 bases, with 15 bases left between them. CDR3 sequence: CASSSATGYLNTEAFF. CDR3 nucleotides: TGTGCCAGCAGTTCCGCGACAGGCTATTTGAACACTGAAGCTTTCTTT.

The chain recombines TRBV3-1 (or the pseudogene TRBV3-2) with TRBJ2-3; 12 bases map to TRBD1. Germline V lookup: CDR1 LGHDT, CDR2 YNNKEL (reference sequence). V dropped 4 bases and J dropped 6; count of bases not matched to a gene: 5. CDR3 length: 15 residues. CDR3: CASSPRDRGPDTQYF. The DNA for the CDR3 is TGTGCCAGCAGCCCCCGGGACAGGGGGCCGGATACGCAGTATTTT.